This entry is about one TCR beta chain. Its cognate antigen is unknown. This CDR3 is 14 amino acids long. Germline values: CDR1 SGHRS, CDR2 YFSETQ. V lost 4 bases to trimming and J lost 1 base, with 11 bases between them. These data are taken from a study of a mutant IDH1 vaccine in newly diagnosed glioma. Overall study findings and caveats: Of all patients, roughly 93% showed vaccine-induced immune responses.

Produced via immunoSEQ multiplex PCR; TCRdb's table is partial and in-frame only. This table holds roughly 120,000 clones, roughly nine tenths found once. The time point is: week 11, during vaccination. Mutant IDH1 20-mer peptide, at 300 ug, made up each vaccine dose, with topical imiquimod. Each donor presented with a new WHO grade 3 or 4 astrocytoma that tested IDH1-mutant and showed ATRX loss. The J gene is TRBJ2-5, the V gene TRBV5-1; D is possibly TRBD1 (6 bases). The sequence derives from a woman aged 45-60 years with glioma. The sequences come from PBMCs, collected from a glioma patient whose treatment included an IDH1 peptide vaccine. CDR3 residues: CASSPRDTQETQYF. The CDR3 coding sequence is TGCGCCAGCAGCCCCCGGGACACCCAAGAGACCCAGTACTTC.